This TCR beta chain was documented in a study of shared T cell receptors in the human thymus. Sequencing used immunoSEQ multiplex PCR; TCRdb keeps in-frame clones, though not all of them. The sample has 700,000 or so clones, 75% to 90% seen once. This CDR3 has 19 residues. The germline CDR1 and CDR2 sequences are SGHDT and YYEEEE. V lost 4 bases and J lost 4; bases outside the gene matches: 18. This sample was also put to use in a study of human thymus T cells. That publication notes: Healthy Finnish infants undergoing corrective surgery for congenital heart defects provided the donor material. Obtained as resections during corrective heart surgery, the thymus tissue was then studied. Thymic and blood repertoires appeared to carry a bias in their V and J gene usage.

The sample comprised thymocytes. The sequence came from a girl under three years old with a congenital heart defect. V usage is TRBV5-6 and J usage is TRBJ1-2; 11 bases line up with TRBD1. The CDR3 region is CASSPWGRTGGGVAYGYTF. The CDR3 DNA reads TGTGCCAGCAGCCCGTGGGGAAGGACAGGGGGCGGGGTTGCCTATGGCTACACCTTC.